These 20 T cell receptor beta chains originate from one sample sequenced in a study of OX40 agonist ivuxolimab in advanced cancers. Clones were read by immunoSEQ multiplex PCR, and TCRdb kept only the in-frame ones, dropping some. The sample records approximately 69,000 clones, roughly nine tenths being singletons. The sample consisted of CD4+ or CD8+ T cells sorted from blood, taken in a trial of the OX40 agonist ivuxolimab. These receptors were obtained from an adult with an advanced solid tumor such as melanoma, head and neck, liver or kidney cancer.

The gene calls are TRBV28 and TRBJ1-2; tentative D call: TRBD1 (5 bases). The germline gives CDR1 MDHEN, CDR2 SYDVKM. The CDR3 extends over 13 amino acids. The V end was cut by 6 bases, the J end by 7 bases, with 15 bases between. CDR3 region: CASRNPGLRGYTF. In nucleotides, the CDR3 is TGTGCCAGCAGAAACCCGGGACTTCGTGGCTACACCTTC.

The chain joins TRBV7-8 to TRBJ1-6; 9 bases align to TRBD1. The CDR3 loop spans 15 amino acids. V lost 3 bases, J lost 7 bases, and 4 bases stayed unmatched. Germline V gene lookup returns CDR1 SGHVS and CDR2 FQNEAQ. The DNA for the CDR3 is TGTGCCAGCAGCTTCGCGGACAGGGGCAATTCACCCCTCCACTTT. This codes for CASSFADRGNSPLHF. Looking up the rest from reference TRBV7-8 and TRBJ1-6 gives the full variable domain: GAGVSQSPRYKVAKRGQDVALRCDPISGHVSLFWYQQALGQGPEFLTYFQNEAQLDKSGLPSDRFFAERPEGSVSTLKIQRTQQEDSAVYLCASSFADRGNSPLHFGNGTRLTVT.

This chain links TRBV18 with TRBJ1-2, with 7 nucleotides matching TRBD1. The CDR3 loop spans 14 amino acids. The germline V gene has CDR1 KGHSH and CDR2 LQKENI. V was clipped by 3 bases and J by 8 bases; unmatched bases: 9. The CDR3 region has the DNA TGTGCCAGCTCACCTAACCGACAGGGCCAAGGCTACACCTTC. Translating it yields CASSPNRQGQGYTF.

This chain's CDR3 is CASSYTSVSGANVLTF. Written as DNA, the CDR3 is TGTGCCAGCAGTTACACGTCAGTCTCTGGGGCCAACGTCCTGACTTTC. This sequence joins TRBV6-5 and TRBJ2-6; D remains ambiguous. Trimming cost V 2 bases and J 0 bases, with 8 bases left between them. CDR1 is MNHEY and CDR2 is SVGAGI in the germline V gene. This CDR3 has 16 residues.

The gene calls are TRBV19 and TRBJ2-7; tentatively, D is TRBD2 (6 bases). The CDR3 is 15 amino acids. Looked up from germline, CDR1 is LNHDA and CDR2 is SQIVND (reference sequence). V lost 2 bases and J lost 6, with 17 bases in between. CDR3 residues: CASSILRGREIEQYF. The CDR3 nucleotides read TGTGCCAGTAGTATATTGAGAGGACGGGAGATCGAGCAGTACTTC.

This chain connects TRBV19 to TRBJ2-3; TRBD2 aligns across 13 bases. This CDR3 is 16 amino acids long. V shed 6 bases and J 4 bases; nucleotides not matched to a gene: 7. The germline gives CDR1 LNHDA, CDR2 SQIVND (reference sequence). Here the CDR3 reads CASSGWTSGRADTQYF. In DNA, the CDR3 is TGTGCCAGTAGCGGATGGACTAGCGGGAGAGCAGATACGCAGTATTTT.

Worth noting for this clone: The junction and the germline gene differ at one end; a read error may be behind it. The chain combines TRBV5-1 with TRBJ1-1; D is ambiguous. Per germline, CDR1 SGHRS and CDR2 YFSETQ. The CDR3 runs 14 residues. CDR3: CASSMLETGTEAFF. The CDR3 DNA follows: TGTGCCAGCAGCATGCTAGAAACGGGCACTGAAGCTTTCTTT. The full variable domain, its missing parts supplied by reference TRBV5-1 and TRBJ1-1, is KAGVTQTPRYLIKTRGQQVTLSCSPISGHRSVSWYQQTPGQGLQFLFEYFSETQRNKGNFPGRFSGRQFSNSRSEMNVSTLELGDSALYLCASSMLETGTEAFFGQGTRLTVV.

This rearrangement joins TRBV27 to TRBJ1-2, with 9 bases identical to TRBD1. V lost 6 bases to trimming and J lost 6 bases; unmatched junction nucleotides: 17. The CDR3 consists of 17 residues. Germline CDR1 is MNHEY and CDR2 is SMNVEV (reference sequence). The CDR3 loop reads CASSRNRGPLSMNGYTF. The CDR3 DNA reads TGTGCCAGCAGCCGCAACAGGGGGCCTCTATCTATGAATGGCTACACCTTC.

This chain connects TRBV27 to TRBJ1-3, with D unresolved. CDR1 and CDR2 from the germline V gene are MNHEY and SMNVEV (reference sequence). The ends were cut back, 1 base at V and 4 bases at J, with 17 bases in the middle. CDR3 size: 17 residues. CDR3 sequence: CASSLFNPAGPGNTIYF. The CDR3 nucleotides read TGTGCCAGCAGTTTATTTAACCCCGCGGGTCCAGGAAACACCATATATTTT.

Remarks on this clone: The sample contains more than one DNA sequence encoding this CDR3. The chain carries TRBV7-6 and TRBJ2-7; maybe TRBD1 (6 bases). The V end was cut by 5 bases, the J end by 1 base, with 9 bases between. CDR1 is SGHVS, CDR2 FNYEAQ, per germline. The CDR3 sequence is 13 residues long. In nucleotides, the CDR3 is TGTGCCAGCAGCCCTGGACAGTCCTACGAGCAGTACTTC. Translation gives CASSPGQSYEQYF.

This clone was seen once. This sequence joins TRBV7-9 and TRBJ1-3; no definite D call. Germline V gene lookup returns CDR1 SEHNR and CDR2 FQNEAQ (reference sequence). Deletions cut 1 base from V and 2 bases from J, with 12 bases between. The CDR3 totals 16 residues. The CDR3 coding sequence is TGTGCCAGCAGCTTAGTTGGCGGAATAACTGGAAACACCATATATTTT. Protein product: CASSLVGGITGNTIYF. The variable domain in full, with the rest retrieved from reference TRBV7-9 and TRBJ1-3, is DTGVSQNPRHKITKRGQNVTFRCDPISEHNRLYWYRQTLGQGPEFLTYFQNEAQLEKSRLLSDRFSAERPKGSFSTLEIQRTEQGDSAMYLCASSLVGGITGNTIYFGEGSWLTVV.

CDR3 DNA: TGTGCCAGCAGCTTGCCGAACCCGAACACTGAAGCTTTCTTT. It encodes CASSLPNPNTEAFF. V gene TRBV5-4 combines with J gene TRBJ1-1; D uncertain. The V end was cut by 1 base, the J end by 1 base, with 8 bases between. Germline V gene data show CDR1 as SGHNT and CDR2 as YYREEE (reference sequence). The CDR3 loop spans 14 amino acids.

V gene TRBV9 combines with J gene TRBJ1-2; D is undetermined. The germline V gene encodes CDR1 SGDLS and CDR2 YYNGEE. Trimming pared 0 bases from V and 8 bases from J, leaving 11 bases between. This CDR3 spans 13 amino acids. DNA for the CDR3: TGTGCCAGCAGCGTAGGGCTAAGTCGGGGCTACACCTTC. This encodes CASSVGLSRGYTF.

This chain uses TRBV19 with TRBJ2-4; maybe TRBD2 (6 bases). Germline CDR1 reads LNHDA; CDR2 reads SQIVND (reference sequence). This CDR3 has 17 residues. V lost 4 bases, J lost 0 bases, and 16 bases lay in between. CDR3 protein: CASSTDRGKIAKNIQYF. In DNA, the CDR3 is TGTGCCAGTAGTACTGACCGGGGGAAAATAGCCAAAAACATTCAGTACTTC.

The genes are TRBV19 and TRBJ2-5; tentatively, D is TRBD1 or TRBD2 (6 bases each). This CDR3 contains 16 residues. Trimming pared 3 bases from V and 7 bases from J, leaving 21 bases between. Per germline, CDR1 LNHDA and CDR2 SQIVND (reference sequence). DNA for the CDR3: TGTGCCAGTAGTATGACGGGGGCTCAAGGTGGTGGGACCCAGTACTTC. This sequence encodes CASSMTGAQGGGTQYF.

The gene calls are TRBV6-5 and TRBJ1-2, with TRBD1 matching over 7 bases. The CDR3 loop spans 14 amino acids. In germline, CDR1 is MNHEY, CDR2 SVGAGI. J lost 4 bases, V lost 4 bases, and 6 bases had no gene match. DNA of the CDR3: TGTGCCAGCAGTTCTATCGGGACAGTCTATGGCTACACCTTC. Encoded protein: CASSSIGTVYGYTF.

This clone was found once. The V call is TRBV19, the J call TRBJ1-2, with D perhaps TRBD1 (6 bases). From germline, CDR1 is LNHDA and CDR2 SQIVND (reference sequence). V gave up 3 bases and J gave up 3 bases, with 11 bases separating them. The CDR3 is 14 amino acids. The CDR3 spells CASSISGQYYGYTF. The CDR3, as DNA: TGTGCCAGTAGTATCAGTGGACAGTACTATGGCTACACCTTC.

Here the CDR3 reads CASIRRGNYGYTF. In nucleotides, the CDR3 is TGTGCCAGTATTCGAAGGGGAAACTATGGCTACACCTTC. The chain employs TRBV5-6 and TRBJ1-2; a possible D gene is TRBD1 (5 bases). Germline V CDR1 and CDR2: SGHDT, YYEEEE. The V gene lost 8 bases and the J gene lost 2 bases, with 13 bases spanning the gap. The CDR3 covers 13 residues.

The chain combines TRBV10-3 with TRBJ2-2, with 8 bases matching TRBD1. In germline, CDR1 is ENHRY, CDR2 SYGVKD. The CDR3 contains 13 residues. The V and J ends lost 10 bases and 6 bases, in that order; junction bases with no gene match: 7. The CDR3 sequence is CARGRGPPGELFF. CDR3 nucleotides: TGTGCCAGAGGCAGGGGGCCTCCCGGGGAGCTGTTTTTT.

The chain employs TRBV29-1 and TRBJ2-2, with 8 nucleotides matching TRBD1. Trimming cost V 5 bases and J 6 bases; bases outside gene matches: 17. Per germline, CDR1 SQVTM and CDR2 ANQGSEA. This CDR3 has 17 residues. Written as DNA, the CDR3 is TGCAGCGTTCGAAACCCTACCGGGACAGGTTCTTCCGGGGAGCTGTTTTTT. Translating gives CSVRNPTGTGSSGELFF.